This T cell receptor (beta chain) derives from a study of cytomegalovirus exposure and HLA in healthy donors. The CDR3 sequence is 16 residues long. Losses at the gene ends were 3 bases for V and 2 bases for J; bases not matched to a gene: 7. From germline, CDR1 is ENHRY and CDR2 SYGVKD. Primers for the PCR totalled 60 Vbeta and 13 Jbeta. The table came from immunoSEQ multiplex PCR; TCRdb's copy has only in-frame clones and leaves some out. The data contain approximately 150,000 clones, 80% of them singletons. The sequenced sample consisted of PBMCs. The rearrangement uses TRBV10-3 and TRBJ1-2, with 9 nucleotides matching TRBD1. The TCR was taken from a young man in good health and CMV-seronegative. The chain's CDR3 is CAISDGGTGPNYGYTF. DNA of the CDR3: TGTGCCATCAGTGATGGGGGGACAGGGCCAAACTATGGCTACACCTTC.